These T cell receptor beta chains were read from a single sample in a study of T cell clones after liver transplantation. The data were produced by immunoSEQ multiplex PCR, yet TCRdb's version contains in-frame clones alone and is incomplete. The table lists about 120,000 clones, about nine tenths of them singletons. The source material was CD4+ T cells from blood, sampled 12 months after liver transplant. The receptor source for this set is a human patient who received a liver transplant. Some T cells may have come from the graft donor. Each CDR3 is given with its conserved first and last residue. The D gene is left open where the match is weak. Part of the rows lack a size; the others show once, few, many or a class for expanded clones.

clone_size j_call d_call v_call cdr3_aa cdr3_nt
- TRBJ2-2 - TRBV7-9 CASSLAGGYTGELFF TGTGCCAGCAGCTTAGCCGGGGGCTACACCGGGGAGCTGTTTTTT
- TRBJ2-7 TRBD1 TRBV7-3 CASSPAGGGEQYF TGTGCCAGCAGCCCAGCAGGGGGCGGCGAGCAGTACTTC
- TRBJ1-1 - TRBV7-6 CASSLCLTWSVLPHTEAFF TGTGCCAGCAGCTTATGTTTAACTTGGAGCGTACTGCCACACACTGAAGCTTTCTTT
- TRBJ2-2 TRBD2 TRBV7-6 CASSLELAGGATGELFF TGTGCCAGCAGCTTAGAACTAGCGGGAGGTGCCACCGGGGAGCTGTTTTTT
- TRBJ2-7 TRBD2 TRBV29-1 CSVTSGSYEQYF TGCAGCGTTACTAGCGGTTCCTACGAGCAGTACTTC
- TRBJ1-5 - TRBV2 CASSESGGGYQPQHF TGTGCCAGCAGTGAATCTGGAGGGGGGTATCAGCCCCAGCATTTT
- TRBJ2-1 TRBD2 TRBV11-3 CASSSWGRGYNEQFF TGTGCCAGCAGCTCGTGGGGGAGGGGATACAATGAGCAGTTCTTC
- TRBJ2-5 TRBD2 TRBV5-1 CASSLGGTSQETQYF TGCGCCAGCAGCTTGGGAGGGACTAGCCAAGAGACCCAGTACTTC
- TRBJ1-5 - TRBV11-3 CASSLGEDQPQHF TGTGCCAGCAGCTTAGGGGAGGATCAGCCCCAGCATTTT
- TRBJ2-5 - TRBV6-5 CASSYPGETQYF TGTGCCAGCAGTTACCCAGGAGAGACCCAGTACTTC
- TRBJ1-4 - TRBV18 CASSSQGLNEKLFF TGTGCCAGCTCTAGCCAGGGCCTTAATGAAAAACTGTTTTTT
- TRBJ2-1 - TRBV25-1 CASSESGRGTYNEQFF TGTGCCAGCAGTGAATCTGGCAGGGGAACCTACAATGAGCAGTTCTTC
once TRBJ2-7 - TRBV27 CASSFVASGAYEQYF TGTGCCAGCAGTTTTGTAGCGAGTGGGGCATACGAGCAGTACTTC
- TRBJ1-2 - TRBV5-8 CASSSRQILRYGYTF TGTGCCAGCAGCTCGAGACAGATCCTTCGATATGGCTACACCTTC
once TRBJ2-1 - TRBV11-3 CASSWDTDNEQFF TGTGCCAGCAGCTGGGACACAGACAATGAGCAGTTCTTC
- TRBJ1-1 - TRBV6-6 CASSQSANTEAFF TGTGCCAGCAGTCAATCAGCGAACACTGAAGCTTTCTTT
- TRBJ2-3 TRBD1 TRBV28 CASSFEGQGTEHTQYF TGTGCCAGCAGTTTCGAAGGACAGGGCACGGAACATACGCAGTATTTT
once TRBJ2-5 - TRBV29-1 CSSRQYQETQYF TGCAGCTCGCGACAGTACCAAGAGACCCAGTACTTC
- TRBJ1-5 TRBD1 TRBV6-1 CASSESGGRFQPQHF TGTGCCAGCAGTGAATCAGGGGGCAGGTTTCAGCCCCAGCATTTT
- TRBJ2-5 TRBD2 TRBV6-1 CASSELTSGEEETQYF TGTGCCAGCAGTGAACTGACTAGCGGAGAAGAAGAGACCCAGTACTTC
- TRBJ2-5 - TRBV29-1 CSVHEGGETQYF TGCAGCGTTCACGAGGGAGGCGAGACCCAGTACTTC
- TRBJ2-7 TRBD1 TRBV18 CASSPRTGVDEQYF TGTGCCAGCTCACCACGGACAGGGGTTGATGAGCAGTACTTC
- TRBJ2-2 - TRBV6-5 CATYNGNTGELFF TGTGCCACCTATAATGGGAACACCGGGGAGCTGTTTTTT
once TRBJ1-5 - TRBV5-6 CASSRGRSDQPQHF TGTGCCAGCAGCCGTGGACGGAGCGATCAGCCCCAGCATTTT
- TRBJ2-7 - TRBV11-2 CASSLVSASYEQYF TGTGCCAGCAGCTTAGTTTCGGCTTCCTACGAGCAGTACTTC
- TRBJ1-4 - TRBV7-3 CASSLCRASLDEKLFF TGTGCCAGCAGCTTATGCAGGGCCAGTCTGGACGAAAAACTGTTTTTT
- TRBJ2-5 - TRBV15 CATSDGPEETQYF TGTGCCACCAGCGACGGACCGGAGGAGACCCAGTACTTC
- TRBJ2-2 TRBD2 TRBV4-2 CASSQEVAGLIFANTGELFF TGTGCCAGCAGCCAAGAGGTAGCGGGCCTAATATTCGCGAACACCGGGGAGCTGTTTTTT
- TRBJ2-5 - TRBV9 CASSVAKEETQYF TGTGCCAGCAGCGTGGCCAAGGAAGAGACCCAGTACTTC
- TRBJ2-7 TRBD2 TRBV7-2 CASSLVGMTSGRPKVKQYF TGTGCCAGCAGCTTAGTGGGGATGACTAGCGGGAGACCCAAAGTCAAGCAGTACTTC
once TRBJ2-5 - TRBV5-6 CASSTRGQETQYF TGTGCCAGCAGTACTCGTGGCCAAGAGACCCAGTACTTC
- TRBJ2-5 TRBD2 TRBV29-1 CSVGAGGRQETQYF TGCAGCGTCGGGGCGGGAGGGCGGCAAGAGACCCAGTACTTC
- TRBJ2-5 TRBD2 TRBV23-1 CASSQGGLAGGETQYF TGCGCCAGCAGTCAAGGGGGGCTAGCGGGAGGGGAGACCCAGTACTTC
once TRBJ1-1 TRBD1 TRBV5-1 CASSLSPGGTEAFF TGCGCCAGCAGCTTGTCTCCAGGGGGCACTGAAGCTTTCTTT
- TRBJ2-5 TRBD1 TRBV13 CASNQWDRDETQYF TGTGCCAGCAACCAGTGGGACAGGGATGAGACCCAGTACTTC
- TRBJ1-5 - TRBV14 CASSKGNQPQHF TGTGCCAGCAGCAAAGGGAATCAGCCCCAGCATTTT
- TRBJ2-1 TRBD2 TRBV11-2 CASSLASGINEQFF TGTGCCAGCAGCTTAGCTAGCGGAATAAATGAGCAGTTCTTC
- TRBJ2-7 - TRBV18 CASSPPQGRSLSYEQYF TGTGCCAGCTCACCACCACAGGGCAGATCGCTCTCCTACGAGCAGTACTTC
- TRBJ2-7 - TRBV9 CASSVSPELLEQYF TGTGCCAGCAGCGTATCCCCGGAGTTGCTCGAGCAGTACTTC
once TRBJ2-7 TRBD1 TRBV10-3 CAISAVGTASYEQYF TGTGCCATCAGTGCCGTCGGGACAGCCTCCTACGAGCAGTACTTC
- TRBJ2-2 - TRBV6-5 CASSPRLNTGELFF TGTGCCAGCAGTCCGCGACTTAACACCGGGGAGCTGTTTTTT
once TRBJ2-7 - TRBV9 CASSLTTASYEQYF TGTGCCAGTAGCTTAACTACCGCCTCCTACGAGCAGTACTTC
- TRBJ2-7 - TRBV28 CASSFRDEQYF TGTGCCAGCAGTTTTAGGGACGAGCAGTACTTC
- TRBJ2-7 - TRBV7-2 CASSLRQSTYEQYF TGTGCCAGCAGCTTACGACAGAGTACCTACGAGCAGTACTTC
- TRBJ2-5 - TRBV11-3 CASSLTAVRETQYF TGTGCCAGCAGCTTGACTGCGGTGAGGGAGACCCAGTACTTC
- TRBJ2-4 TRBD2 TRBV6-6 CASSAPGSGRADIQYF TGTGCCAGCAGTGCCCCGGGTAGCGGGAGGGCGGACATTCAGTACTTC
- TRBJ2-1 - TRBV15 CATSSILGYEQFF TGTGCCACCAGCAGTATCCTCGGCTATGAGCAGTTCTTC
- TRBJ2-7 TRBD2 TRBV6-1 CASSEGWEGSYEQYF TGTGCCAGCAGTGAAGGGTGGGAGGGATCCTACGAGCAGTACTTC
- TRBJ2-1 - TRBV7-9 CASAVSVEHGEQFF TGTGCCAGCGCGGTTAGCGTCGAGCACGGTGAGCAGTTCTTC
- TRBJ2-1 TRBD2 TRBV19 CASRPTSGRANEQFF TGTGCCAGTAGGCCGACTAGCGGGAGAGCCAATGAGCAGTTCTTC
- TRBJ1-5 - TRBV7-9 CASSQGTAQPQHF TGTGCCAGCAGCCAAGGGACGGCTCAGCCCCAGCATTTT